A single sample is the source of the 8 T cell receptor beta chains below, sequenced in a study of blood T cell repertoires in COVID-19. Only in-frame clones appear in the TCRdb table, and some are missing; sequencing was by immunoSEQ multiplex PCR. This sample carries some 190,000 clones, 80% to 90% of them seen once, and the ten largest clones take more than 3%. Input material: peripheral blood. Source of these receptors: a man in his 60s with acute or convalescent COVID-19.

V and J are TRBV7-9 and TRBJ2-7; tentative D call: TRBD1 (8 bases). Trimming left V 5 bases short and J 2 bases short, with 16 bases between. Germline V CDR1 and CDR2: SEHNR, FQNEAQ (reference sequence). The CDR3 extends over 15 amino acids. CDR3 residues: CASSPRGRETYEQYF. In DNA form, the CDR3 reads TGTGCCAGCAGCCCCAGGGGGCGGGAGACCTACGAGCAGTACTTC.

The chain recombines TRBV28 with TRBJ2-1, with TRBD1 identical over 10 bases. Losses at the gene ends were 5 bases for V and 8 bases for J; bases not matched to a gene: 12. The CDR3 extends over 16 amino acids. Per germline, CDR1 MDHEN and CDR2 SYDVKM. The CDR3 region has the DNA TGTGCCAGCAGTCGGGACAGGGGCATTTCCCTGGATGAGCAGTTCTTC. It yields the protein CASSRDRGISLDEQFF.

The chain uses TRBV7-9 and TRBJ2-7; TRBD1 matches at 7 bases. Germline CDR1 and CDR2: SEHNR and FQNEAQ (reference sequence). The CDR3 covers 12 residues. With 8 bases clipped from V and 7 bases from J, the junction kept 8 bases outside the gene matches. CDR3 loop: CASSDRAGEQYF. Written as DNA, the CDR3 is TGTGCCAGCTCAGACAGGGCCGGGGAGCAGTACTTC.

The V gene is TRBV11-2, the J gene TRBJ1-4; 12 positions match TRBD1. The CDR3 has 16 amino acids. The germline CDR1 and CDR2 sequences are SGHAT and FQNNGV. J gave up 4 bases and V 5 bases, and 5 bases lay outside the gene matches. The CDR3 DNA is TGTGCCAGCAGCCAGGGACAGGGGGCGGGTAATGAAAAACTGTTTTTT. Its protein product is CASSQGQGAGNEKLFF.

This clone was observed a single time. The CDR3 here is CATASLGTSTDTQYF. In DNA form, the CDR3 reads TGTGCCACCGCCTCCCTCGGGACTAGCACAGATACGCAGTATTTT. The V and J genes are TRBV28 and TRBJ2-3; TRBD2 might be the D (6 bases). Germline V gene lookup returns CDR1 MDHEN and CDR2 SYDVKM. The CDR3 extends over 15 amino acids. V was pared by 10 bases and J by 0 bases, with 17 bases between.

The chain couples TRBV7-2 to TRBJ2-1, with 9 bases identical to TRBD2. V was clipped by 0 bases and J by 7 bases; unmatched bases: 4. Germline CDR1 reads SGHTA; CDR2 reads FQGNSA. The CDR3 has 15 residues. The CDR3 bases are TGTGCCAGCAGCTTAGCTAGCGGGAGAGGGAATGAGCAGTTCTTC. Its translation is CASSLASGRGNEQFF.

The CDR3 bases are TGTGCTAGTGGCACCGGGACAGGGAACGGCTACACCTTC. Translated, it gives CASGTGTGNGYTF. This sequence joins TRBV12-5 and TRBJ1-2, with 9 bases lining up with TRBD1. Germline assignment: CDR1 LGHNT and CDR2 FRNRAP. Trimming cost V 6 bases and J 8 bases; bases outside gene matches: 7. The CDR3 consists of 13 residues.

This chain joins TRBV27 and TRBJ1-6; D remains unclear. CDR3 length: 13 residues. The V end lost 8 bases, the J end lost 6 bases, and 11 bases lay between the germline ends. Per germline, CDR1 MNHEY and CDR2 SMNVEV (reference sequence). The CDR3 coding sequence is TGTGCCAGCTCCGGGTTCTTTAATTCACCCCTCCACTTT. Residues: CASSGFFNSPLHF.